This T cell receptor beta chain was identified during a study of blood T cell repertoires in COVID-19. Across the study: The United States, Italy and Spain provided the acute and convalescent COVID-19 samples. Sources were T cells, B-cell-depleted T cells, or PBMCs; the material itself was cDNA or gDNA.

Authors' analysis steps: Cell counts per sample came from amplifying reference gene primers. Profiling relied on immunoSEQ multiplex PCR, and the TCRdb table lists in-frame clones only, not all of them. D and trimming come from the DNA, and the V and J calls and clone size come from that table. The sample has hundreds of thousands of clones, 85% to 90% seen once. V gave up 4 bases and J gave up 3 bases; unmatched junction bases: 5. The CDR3 consists of 14 residues. Germline CDR1 and CDR2: SGHDT and YYEEEE. The V gene is TRBV5-6, the J gene TRBJ1-2; TRBD1 matches at 8 bases. Sequencing used peripheral blood. This TCR derives from a man at least 80 years old with acute or convalescent COVID-19. As DNA, the CDR3 is TGTGCCAGCAGCAGGGACAGGAGTTACTATGGCTACACCTTC. This gives the protein CASSRDRSYYGYTF. The full variable domain, rest sourced from reference TRBV5-6 and TRBJ1-2, is DAGVTQSPTHLIKTRGQQVTLRCSPKSGHDTVSWYQQALGQGPQFIFQYYEEEERQRGNFPDRFSGHQFPNYSSELNVNALLLGDSALYLCASSRDRSYYGYTFGSGTRLTVV.